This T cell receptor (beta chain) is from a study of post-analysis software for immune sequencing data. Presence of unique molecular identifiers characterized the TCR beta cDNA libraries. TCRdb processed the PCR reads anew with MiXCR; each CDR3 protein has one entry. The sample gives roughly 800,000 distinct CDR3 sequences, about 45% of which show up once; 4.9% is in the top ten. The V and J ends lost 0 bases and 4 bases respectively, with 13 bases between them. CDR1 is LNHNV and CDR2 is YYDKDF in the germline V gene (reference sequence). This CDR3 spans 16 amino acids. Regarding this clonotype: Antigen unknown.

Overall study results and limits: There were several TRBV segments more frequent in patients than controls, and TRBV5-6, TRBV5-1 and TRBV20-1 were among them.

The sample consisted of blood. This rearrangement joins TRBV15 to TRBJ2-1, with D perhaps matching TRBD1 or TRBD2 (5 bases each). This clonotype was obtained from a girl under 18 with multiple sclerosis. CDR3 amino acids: CATSRDGDGGYNEQFF. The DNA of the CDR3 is TGTGCCACCAGCAGAGATGGGGACGGAGGATACAATGAGCAGTTCTTC.